Below are 5 T cell receptor beta chains sequenced from a single sample in a study of T cells in Graves' hyperthyroidism and ophthalmopathy. Amplification of TCR beta CDR3 regions was performed using RNA transcripts as template. Primed by the HTBI set, a first-round RT-PCR was run on the TCR CDR3. TCRdb recomputed calls from the multiplex PCR reads with MiXCR, one row per CDR3 protein. The table records approximately 370,000 distinct CDR3 sequences, about a sixth of them present only once. What was sequenced was blood. The receptors derive from a woman aged 30 to 39 with Graves' hyperthyroidism that later progressed to Graves' ophthalmopathy.

This clonotype was seen at least ten times. The rearrangement uses TRBV12-3 or TRBV12-4 and TRBJ2-5; maybe TRBD2 (5 bases). The CDR3 has 13 amino acids. V was pared by 7 bases and J by 0 bases, with 9 bases between. The CDR3, as DNA: TGTGCCAGCACCGCGGGCAACCAAGAGACCCAGTACTTC. Translation: CASTAGNQETQYF.

A few counts support this clonotype. The gene calls are TRBV19 and TRBJ2-2, with D unresolved. The germline V gene encodes CDR1 LNHDA and CDR2 SQIVND (reference sequence). The CDR3 is made up of 14 amino acids. The V gene lost 0 bases and the J gene lost 6 bases, with 8 bases spanning the gap. The CDR3 nucleotides read TGTGCCAGTAGTATAGATCGGTGGGCCGGGGAGCTGTTTTTT. It codes for CASSIDRWAGELFF.

This clonotype is medium-sized. This CDR3 is CASSLGIGETQYF. CDR3 DNA: TGTGCCAGCAGTTTGGGAATTGGTGAGACCCAGTACTTC. This rearrangement joins TRBV12-3 or TRBV12-4 to TRBJ2-5, with D unresolved. Trimming left V 3 bases short and J 5 bases short, with 10 bases between. CDR3 length: 13 residues.

This clonotype was recorded at least ten times. The J gene is TRBJ1-4, the V gene TRBV20-1; D remains unclear. This CDR3 spans 14 amino acids. Trimming removed 4 bases at V and 8 bases at J, with 17 bases between. Germline V lookup: CDR1 DFQATT, CDR2 SNEGSKA (reference sequence). The CDR3 coding sequence is TGCAGTGCTACCCGGACCGTTGGAGGCGAAAAACTGTTTTTT. This encodes CSATRTVGGEKLFF.

A word on this clonotype: An end of the junction differs from the germline gene, which may be a read error. The chain has TRBV7-2 and TRBJ2-7; 8 bases map to TRBD1. Germline loops: CDR1 SGHTA, CDR2 FQGNSA. The CDR3 consists of 15 residues. CDR3 sequence reads: CASSLEGQETYEQYF. DNA for the CDR3: TGTGCCAGCAGTTTAGAGGGACAGGAGACCTACGAGCAGTACTTC.